The 11 T cell receptor beta chains below come from one sample, sequenced in a study of blood T cell repertoires in COVID-19. This table comes from immunoSEQ multiplex PCR, and its TCRdb copy is limited to in-frame clones, with some not included. This table has 300,000 or so clones, 87% appearing once. Material for sequencing was PBMCs or T cells enriched from blood (not recorded which). The receptors were sampled from a woman aged 30 to 39 who had recovered from COVID-19.

The V call is TRBV27, the J call TRBJ2-5, with 11 bases that match TRBD1. CDR1 MNHEY and CDR2 SMNVEV come from the germline V gene (reference sequence). V lost 6 bases to trimming and J lost 5 bases; unmatched junction nucleotides: 17. This CDR3 comprises 18 residues. CDR3 coding DNA: TGTGCCAGCAGGACCGGACAGGGGGCGCTTCGGGCAGGGGAGACCCAGTACTTC. It is translated as CASRTGQGALRAGETQYF.

The rearrangement links TRBV7-2 to TRBJ2-3, with D possibly being TRBD2 (6 bases). The CDR3 is made up of 17 amino acids. CDR1 and CDR2 from the germline V gene are SGHTA and FQGNSA. The V and J ends lost 4 bases and 1 base respectively, with 18 bases between them. CDR3 amino acids: CASSSLAGSGRTDTQYF. CDR3 DNA sequence: TGTGCCAGCAGCTCACTCGCCGGGAGCGGTCGCACAGATACGCAGTATTTT.

This chain uses TRBV3-1 (or the pseudogene TRBV3-2) with TRBJ2-7; 8 bases align to TRBD2. Germline trimming cut 4 bases from V and 0 bases from J; bases unmatched to any gene: 2. Per germline, CDR1 LGHDT and CDR2 YNNKEL (reference sequence). The CDR3 is 14 residues long. The CDR3 sequence is CASSPRGDSYEQYF. For the CDR3, the DNA is TGTGCCAGCAGCCCGCGGGGGGACTCCTACGAGCAGTACTTC.

The V and J genes are TRBV5-4 and TRBJ2-7; TRBD1 aligns across 7 bases. The CDR3 is 15 residues long. V lost 4 bases, J lost 0 bases, and 7 bases stayed unmatched. CDR1 and CDR2 from the germline V gene are SGHNT and YYREEE (reference sequence). The CDR3 DNA sequence: TGTGCCAGCAGCAACGGACAGGAGTACTCCTACGAGCAGTACTTC. It codes for CASSNGQEYSYEQYF.

V usage is TRBV12-3 or TRBV12-4 and J usage is TRBJ1-2; D gene uncertain. V was shortened by 2 bases and J by 3 bases, with 7 bases between the two germline ends. The CDR3 length is 13 residues. This chain's CDR3 is CASSLIQDYGYTF. The CDR3, as DNA: TGTGCCAGCAGTTTAATTCAGGACTATGGCTACACCTTC.

The chain has TRBV7-9 and TRBJ1-5, with 11 bases lining up with TRBD1. CDR3 length equals 16 residues. Germline V gene sequence: CDR1 SEHNR, CDR2 FQNEAQ (reference sequence). V lost 5 bases to trimming and J lost 3 bases; unmatched junction nucleotides: 6. CDR3: CASSAGQGAFNQPQHF. The CDR3 DNA reads as TGTGCCAGCAGCGCCGGACAGGGGGCCTTCAATCAGCCCCAGCATTTT.

This clone has a single count. The chain is built from TRBV9 and TRBJ2-7, with D possibly TRBD1 on 6 matching bases. V was trimmed by 0 bases and J by 5 bases, leaving 12 bases between them. The CDR3 is made up of 14 amino acids. CDR1 and CDR2 (germline): SGDLS, YYNGEE. DNA of the CDR3: TGTGCCAGCAGCGTAGGGAACAGGGAGCACGAGCAGTACTTC. Translating it yields CASSVGNREHEQYF.

This clone has more than one count but fewer than ten. V is TRBV5-1 and J is TRBJ1-2, with TRBD1 matching over 8 bases. The germline gives CDR1 SGHRS, CDR2 YFSETQ. This CDR3 spans 17 amino acids. The V and J ends lost 0 bases and 1 base, in that order; junction bases with no gene match: 8. In nucleotides, the CDR3 is TGCGCCAGCAGCTTGGACGGTCGGACAGGGTTTAACTATGGCTACACCTTC. As protein: CASSLDGRTGFNYGYTF.

This clone was detected once. The chain recombines TRBV2 with TRBJ1-4, with a weak D call TRBD1 (6 bases). The CDR3 covers 14 residues. Germline V gene data show CDR1 as SNHLY and CDR2 as FYNNEI. Trimming removed 3 bases from V and 10 bases from J, with 15 bases in between. The CDR3 DNA follows: TGTGCCAGCAGTGAGGACAGAGGGGCAGGAAAACTGTTTTTT. As protein: CASSEDRGAGKLFF. Supplemented by reference TRBV2 and TRBJ1-4, the full variable domain reads EPEVTQTPSHQVTQMGQEVILRCVPISNHLYFYWYRQILGQKVEFLVSFYNNEISEKSEIFDDQFSVERPDGSNFTLKIRSTKLEDSAMYFCASSEDRGAGKLFFGSGTQLSVL.

The rearrangement links TRBV28 to TRBJ1-5, with 9 bases aligning to TRBD1. Germline CDR1 is MDHEN and CDR2 is SYDVKM. Trimming removed 6 bases from V and 2 bases from J; junction bases left unmatched: 5. The CDR3 contains 15 residues. DNA for the CDR3: TGTGCCAGCAGCTGGAGGACAGGGGGCAATCAGCCCCAGCATTTT. As protein: CASSWRTGGNQPQHF.

A few counts support this clone. The chain carries TRBV5-1 and TRBJ1-1, with D maybe TRBD1 (6 bases). V gave up 4 bases and J gave up 3 bases, with 19 bases separating them. Germline loops: CDR1 SGHRS, CDR2 YFSETQ. The CDR3 has 16 residues. The CDR3 DNA sequence: TGCGCCAGCAGCCCCGATTTCAGGGGCTCGGACACTGAAGCTTTCTTT. Amino acid sequence: CASSPDFRGSDTEAFF.